Sequencing of this TCR beta chain was carried out in a study of shared clonotypes between healthy human individuals. General study findings and limits: Only blood underwent sampling, and tissue repertoires likely differ.

To note about this clone: The antigen is not known.

This CDR3 has 15 residues. The germline gives CDR1 MDHEN, CDR2 SYDVKM. V trimming: 7 bases; J trimming: 4 bases; junction bases outside the gene matches: 9. A roughly 200 ng quantity of DNA, tens of thousands of T cell genomes, went into the sorted-subset replicate PCRs. The protocol was immunoSEQ multiplex PCR, while the TCRdb copy is restricted to in-frame clones and leaves out a portion. Among about 770,000 clones listed, roughly 72% were seen once. The source of this sequence is a woman under 40 in good health. Sequencing was performed on memory CD4+ T cells sorted from blood. The subset here: CD45RA-negative fraction. This chain links TRBV28 with TRBJ2-1; 8 bases are a match to TRBD2. CDR3 coding DNA: TGTGCCAGCAAACCCAGCGGGAGTGGGTACAATGAGCAGTTCTTC. Residues: CASKPSGSGYNEQFF.